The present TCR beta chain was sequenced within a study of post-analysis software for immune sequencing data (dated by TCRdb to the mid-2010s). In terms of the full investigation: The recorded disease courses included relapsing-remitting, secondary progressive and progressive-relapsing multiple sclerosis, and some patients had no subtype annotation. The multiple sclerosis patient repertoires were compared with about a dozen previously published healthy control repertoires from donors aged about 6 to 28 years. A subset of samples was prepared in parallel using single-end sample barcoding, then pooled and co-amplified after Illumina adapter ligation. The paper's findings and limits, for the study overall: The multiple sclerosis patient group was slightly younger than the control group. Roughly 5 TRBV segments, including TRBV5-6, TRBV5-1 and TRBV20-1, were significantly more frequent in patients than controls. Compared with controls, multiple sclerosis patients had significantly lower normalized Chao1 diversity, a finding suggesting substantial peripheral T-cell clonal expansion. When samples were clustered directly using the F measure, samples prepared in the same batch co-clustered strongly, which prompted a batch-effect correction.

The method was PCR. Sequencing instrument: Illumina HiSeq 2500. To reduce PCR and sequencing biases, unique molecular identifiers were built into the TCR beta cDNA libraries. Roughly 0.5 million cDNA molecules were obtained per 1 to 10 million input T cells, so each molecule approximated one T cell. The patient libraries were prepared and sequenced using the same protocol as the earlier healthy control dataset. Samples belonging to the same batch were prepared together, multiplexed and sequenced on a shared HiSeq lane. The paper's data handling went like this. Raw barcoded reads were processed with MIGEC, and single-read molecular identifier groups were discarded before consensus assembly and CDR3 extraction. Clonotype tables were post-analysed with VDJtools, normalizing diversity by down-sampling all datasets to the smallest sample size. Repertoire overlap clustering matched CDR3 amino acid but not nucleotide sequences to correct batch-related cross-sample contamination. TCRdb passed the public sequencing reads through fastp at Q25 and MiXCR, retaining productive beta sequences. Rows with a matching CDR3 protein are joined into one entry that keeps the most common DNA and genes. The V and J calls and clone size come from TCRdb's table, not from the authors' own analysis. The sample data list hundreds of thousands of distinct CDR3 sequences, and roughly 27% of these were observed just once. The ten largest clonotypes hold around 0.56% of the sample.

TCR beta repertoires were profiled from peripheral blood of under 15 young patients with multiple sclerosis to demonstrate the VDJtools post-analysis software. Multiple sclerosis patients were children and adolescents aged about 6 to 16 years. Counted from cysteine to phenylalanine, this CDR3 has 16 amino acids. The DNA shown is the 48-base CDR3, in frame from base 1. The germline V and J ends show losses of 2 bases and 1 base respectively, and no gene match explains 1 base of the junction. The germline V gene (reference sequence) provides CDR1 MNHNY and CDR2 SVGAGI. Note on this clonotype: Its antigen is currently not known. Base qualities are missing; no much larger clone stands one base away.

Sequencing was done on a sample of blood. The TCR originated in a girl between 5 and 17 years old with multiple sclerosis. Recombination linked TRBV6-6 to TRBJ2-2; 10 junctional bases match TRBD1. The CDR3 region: CASSYRDRGNTGELFF. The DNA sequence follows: TGTGCCAGCAGTTACCGGGACAGGGGGAACACCGGGGAGCTGTTTTTT.